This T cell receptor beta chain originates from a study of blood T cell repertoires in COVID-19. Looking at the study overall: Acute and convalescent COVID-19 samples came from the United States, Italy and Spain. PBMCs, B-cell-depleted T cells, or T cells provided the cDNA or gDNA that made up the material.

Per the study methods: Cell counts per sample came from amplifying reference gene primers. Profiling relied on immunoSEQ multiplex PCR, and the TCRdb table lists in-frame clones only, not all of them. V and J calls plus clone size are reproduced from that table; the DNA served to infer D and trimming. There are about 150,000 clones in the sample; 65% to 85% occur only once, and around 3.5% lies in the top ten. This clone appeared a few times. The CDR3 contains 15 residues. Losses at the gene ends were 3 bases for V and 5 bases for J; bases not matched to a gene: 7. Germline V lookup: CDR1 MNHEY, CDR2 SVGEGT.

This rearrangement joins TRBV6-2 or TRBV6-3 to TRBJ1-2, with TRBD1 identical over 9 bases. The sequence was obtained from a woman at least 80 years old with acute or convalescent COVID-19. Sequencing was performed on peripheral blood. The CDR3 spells CASSYPGQGIYGYTF. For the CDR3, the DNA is TGTGCCAGCAGTTATCCGGGACAGGGTATTTATGGCTACACCTTC.